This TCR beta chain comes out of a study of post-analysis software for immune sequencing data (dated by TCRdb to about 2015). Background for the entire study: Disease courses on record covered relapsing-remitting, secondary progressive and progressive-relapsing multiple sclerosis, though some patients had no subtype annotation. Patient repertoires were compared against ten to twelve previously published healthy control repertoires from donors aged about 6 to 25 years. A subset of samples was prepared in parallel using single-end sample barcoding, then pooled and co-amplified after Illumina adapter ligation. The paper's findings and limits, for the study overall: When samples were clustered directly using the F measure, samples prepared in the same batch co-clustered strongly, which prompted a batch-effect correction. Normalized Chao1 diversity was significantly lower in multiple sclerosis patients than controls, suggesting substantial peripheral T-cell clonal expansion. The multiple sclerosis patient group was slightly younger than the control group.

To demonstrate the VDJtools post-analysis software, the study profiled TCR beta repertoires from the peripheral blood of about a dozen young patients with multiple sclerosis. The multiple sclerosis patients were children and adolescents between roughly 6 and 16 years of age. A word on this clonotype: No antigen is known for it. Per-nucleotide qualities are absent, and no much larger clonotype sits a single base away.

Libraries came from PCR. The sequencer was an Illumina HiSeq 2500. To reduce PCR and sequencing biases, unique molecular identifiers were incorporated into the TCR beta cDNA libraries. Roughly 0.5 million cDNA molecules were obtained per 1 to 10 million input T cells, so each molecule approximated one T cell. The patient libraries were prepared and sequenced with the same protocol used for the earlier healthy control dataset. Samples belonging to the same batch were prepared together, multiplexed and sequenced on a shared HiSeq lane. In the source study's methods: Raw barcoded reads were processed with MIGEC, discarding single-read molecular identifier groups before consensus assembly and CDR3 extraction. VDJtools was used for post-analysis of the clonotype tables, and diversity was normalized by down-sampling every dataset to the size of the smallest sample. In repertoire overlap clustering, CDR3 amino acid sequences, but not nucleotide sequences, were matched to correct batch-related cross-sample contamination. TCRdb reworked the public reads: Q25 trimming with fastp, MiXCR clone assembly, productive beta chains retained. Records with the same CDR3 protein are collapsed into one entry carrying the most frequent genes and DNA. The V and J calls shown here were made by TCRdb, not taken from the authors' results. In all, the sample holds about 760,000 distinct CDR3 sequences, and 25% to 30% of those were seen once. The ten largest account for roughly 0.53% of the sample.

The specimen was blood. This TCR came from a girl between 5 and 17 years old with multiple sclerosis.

The CDR3 reads as follows: CASSPRFRNQPQHF. The nucleotide sequence is TGTGCCAGCAGCCCGAGGTTCCGCAATCAGCCCCAGCATTTT. Recombination linked TRBV28 to TRBJ1-5, with the D gene call left open. CDR1 MDHEN and CDR2 SYDVKM are derived from the germline V gene. The CDR3 goes from the cysteine to the phenylalanine over 14 residues. CDR3 DNA only is kept here, 42 bases in frame from base 1. V is reduced by 6 bases and J by 2 bases, leaving a spacing of 11 bases between them.